One and the same sample provided the 32 T cell receptor beta chains below, sequenced in a study of vaccination effects on CD4 cells after COVID-19. The method was immunoSEQ multiplex PCR; TCRdb's version includes in-frame clones alone and lacks a portion of them. This sample carries tens of thousands of clones, 80% to 90% of them seen once, and the ten largest clones take over 2%. What these receptors recognize is not known. Antigen-specific CD4+ T cell clonotypes were called by their expansion after viral peptide-pool culture in ViraFEST. After less than twelve days in culture, the CD4+ T cells were isolated. The sequences come from CD4+ T cells from PBMCs cultured with HCoV-229E spike peptides, collected before COVID-19 vaccination. The receptors were gathered from a human donor who received a COVID-19 vaccine.

The chain employs TRBV7-9 and TRBJ1-5; D is unresolved. CDR3 length: 13 amino acids. V was clipped by 1 base and J by 3 bases, with 4 bases between them. The germline V gene has CDR1 SEHNR and CDR2 FQNEAQ (reference sequence). This chain's CDR3 is CASSLVTNQPQHF. CDR3 DNA: TGTGCCAGCAGCTTAGTGACCAATCAGCCCCAGCATTTT.

This chain links TRBV6-5 with TRBJ2-2; no clear D gene. Germline CDR1 MNHEY, CDR2 SVGAGI. Deletions cut 8 bases from V and 0 bases from J, with 10 bases between. CDR3 length: 14 residues. The CDR3, as DNA: TGTGCCAGCCGCTCACCAGCGAACACCGGGGAGCTGTTTTTT. It specifies CASRSPANTGELFF.

V gene TRBV4-1 combines with J gene TRBJ2-2; D unclear. The V gene's germline CDR1 is MGHRA and CDR2 YSYEKL. The CDR3 runs 13 residues. The germline V and J ends were trimmed by 4 bases and 8 bases, with 11 bases remaining between them. The CDR3 loop is CASSRVGWGELFF. The CDR3 DNA reads as TGCGCCAGCAGCCGAGTGGGATGGGGGGAGCTGTTTTTT.

This clone appeared a few times. The chain employs TRBV6-5 and TRBJ1-1, with D maybe TRBD1 (6 bases). Trimming shortened V by 4 bases and J by 5 bases, and 8 bases separated the two germline ends. The CDR3 has 12 amino acids. Germline CDR1 is MNHEY and CDR2 is SVGAGI. This CDR3 reads CASSSRGTEAFF. In DNA form, the CDR3 reads TGTGCCAGCAGTTCGAGGGGGACTGAAGCTTTCTTT.

The genes are TRBV6-2 or TRBV6-3 and TRBJ2-7; unclear D gene. Germline-derived CDR1 and CDR2 are MNHEY and SVGEGT. This CDR3 comprises 13 residues. Trimming pared 5 bases from V and 2 bases from J, leaving 10 bases between. CDR3 in DNA: TGTGCCAGCAGTACGGGTCGGACCTACGAGCAGTACGTC. As protein: CASSTGRTYEQYV.

The chain is built from TRBV7-8 and TRBJ2-3; the match to TRBD2 covers 10 bases. Germline trimming cut 8 bases from V and 0 bases from J; bases unmatched to any gene: 14. Germline V gene data show CDR1 as SGHVS and CDR2 as FQNEAQ. The CDR3 is 18 residues long. CDR3 loop: CASSSRASGGSSTDTQYF. In DNA form, the CDR3 reads TGTGCCAGCTCCTCCAGGGCTAGCGGGGGCTCTAGCACAGATACGCAGTATTTT.

The chain employs TRBV6-5 and TRBJ1-2, with 9 bases that match TRBD1. There are 14 residues in the CDR3. Germline CDR1 reads MNHEY; CDR2 reads SVGAGI. The J segment lost 2 bases and the V segment lost 6 bases, leaving 4 bases of the junction unmatched. The CDR3 DNA reads TGTGCCAGCAGCCCCGGACAGGGGAACTATGGCTACACCTTC. This translates into CASSPGQGNYGYTF.

This sequence joins TRBV6-5 and TRBJ1-1; the D gene is possibly TRBD1 (5 bases). The CDR3 is 14 residues long. Deletions cut 5 bases from V and 4 bases from J, with 14 bases between. The germline V gene encodes CDR1 MNHEY and CDR2 SVGAGI. CDR3 sequence (DNA): TGTGCCAGCAGTCCCGGGACCCGGGGCACTGAAGCTTTCTTT. Its translation: CASSPGTRGTEAFF.

The gene calls are TRBV5-8 and TRBJ2-7; 9 bases are shared with TRBD1. The germline V gene has CDR1 SGHTS and CDR2 YDEGEE. The CDR3 is made up of 16 amino acids. The V gene end was trimmed by 1 base and the J gene end by 1 base; junction bases not matched to a gene: 6. CDR3 coding DNA: TGTGCCAGCAGCTTGTATCTGGACAGGGGTTCCTACGAGCAGTACGTC. It yields the protein CASSLYLDRGSYEQYV.

The rearrangement uses TRBV19 and TRBJ1-6; a possible D gene is TRBD1 (5 bases). The germline V and J ends were trimmed by 6 bases and 9 bases, with 15 bases remaining between them. This CDR3 is 14 amino acids long. Germline V lookup: CDR1 LNHDA, CDR2 SQIVND (reference sequence). CDR3 protein: CASRPTGVFSPLHF. In nucleotides, the CDR3 is TGTGCCAGTAGACCAACGGGGGTGTTTTCACCCCTCCACTTT.

In this sample, this clone turned up a few times. This chain connects TRBV5-5 to TRBJ1-5, with a possible D match to TRBD1 (5 bases). The ends were cut back, 4 bases at V and 3 bases at J, with 14 bases in the middle. The CDR3 has 15 residues. Germline CDR1 and CDR2: SGHKS and YYEKEE (reference sequence). The CDR3 reads CASSRFTGLNQPQHF. The CDR3 nucleotides read TGTGCCAGCAGCCGATTCACAGGACTCAATCAGCCCCAGCATTTT.

The sample holds one count of this clone. The chain uses TRBV7-8 and TRBJ1-2; 9 bases line up with TRBD1. Per germline, CDR1 SGHVS and CDR2 FQNEAQ. V was pared by 5 bases and J by 8 bases, with 6 bases of the junction left unmatched. The CDR3 is 13 amino acids. The CDR3: CASSPTGGRGYTF. CDR3 sequence (DNA): TGTGCCAGCAGCCCGACAGGGGGTCGCGGCTACACCTTC. Looking up the rest from reference TRBV7-8 and TRBJ1-2 gives the full variable domain: GAGVSQSPRYKVAKRGQDVALRCDPISGHVSLFWYQQALGQGPEFLTYFQNEAQLDKSGLPSDRFFAERPEGSVSTLKIQRTQQEDSAVYLCASSPTGGRGYTFGSGTRLTVV.

J is TRBJ2-5 and V is TRBV18, with unresolved D. The V end lost 2 bases, the J end lost 5 bases, and 12 bases lay between the germline ends. Germline CDR1 and CDR2: KGHSH and LQKENI. This CDR3 region has 14 residues. In DNA, the CDR3 is TGTGCCAGCTCACCAGAGTGGGGTACGGAGACCCAGTACTTC. Translation gives CASSPEWGTETQYF.

The rearrangement joins TRBV4-2 to TRBJ2-2, with a possible D match to TRBD1 (5 bases). Germline-derived CDR1 and CDR2 are LGHNA and YNFKEQ. The V and J ends lost 6 bases and 1 base respectively, with 9 bases between them. This CDR3 spans 14 amino acids. The CDR3 reads CASRLTGNTGELFF. The CDR3 DNA reads as TGTGCCAGCAGGCTAACAGGGAACACCGGGGAGCTGTTTTTT.

The chain employs TRBV5-1 and TRBJ1-5; D not certain. Trimming pared 0 bases from V and 6 bases from J, leaving 10 bases between. The germline CDR1 and CDR2 sequences are SGHRS and YFSETQ. The CDR3 has 14 amino acids. CDR3: CASSLGSAGQPQHF. CDR3 nucleotides: TGCGCCAGCAGCTTGGGGTCCGCGGGTCAGCCCCAGCATTTT.

The chain couples TRBV7-2 to TRBJ1-2; tentatively, D is TRBD1 (5 bases). V lost 4 bases and J 8 bases, leaving 14 bases between the germline ends. The CDR3 runs 13 residues. Germline values: CDR1 SGHTA, CDR2 FQGNSA. CDR3 loop: CASSSDRERGYTF. CDR3 bases: TGTGCCAGCAGCTCCGACAGAGAAAGGGGCTACACCTTC.

This chain connects TRBV4-1 to TRBJ1-2, with unresolved D. CDR1 is MGHRA and CDR2 is YSYEKL in the germline V gene. This CDR3 is 12 amino acids long. V lost 6 bases, J lost 5 bases, and 10 bases lay in between. The CDR3, as DNA: TGCGCCAGCAGTCAATTGGGATATGGCTACACCTTC. Encoded protein: CASSQLGYGYTF.

The CDR3 spells CASSLDGQSGNTIYF. The CDR3 DNA reads as TGCGCCAGCAGCTTGGATGGACAGTCTGGAAACACCATATATTTT. The chain combines TRBV5-1 with TRBJ1-3, with D perhaps TRBD1 (6 bases). V lost 0 bases and J lost 1, with 8 bases in between. Germline CDR1 is SGHRS and CDR2 is YFSETQ. The CDR3 is 15 residues long.

The rearrangement links TRBV2 to TRBJ1-5; 10 nucleotides line up with TRBD1. This CDR3 is built from 15 residues. The junction had 14 bases not matched to a gene; V was cut back by 6 bases and J by 12 bases. Germline V gives CDR1 SNHLY, CDR2 FYNNEI. CDR3 bases: TGTGCCAGCAGCACGGTCGGGACAGGGGAAGAGCTCCAGCATTTT. Its protein is CASSTVGTGEELQHF.

V is TRBV19 and J is TRBJ1-4; no firm D call. The germline V and J ends were trimmed by 4 bases and 7 bases, with 13 bases remaining between them. Germline V CDR1 and CDR2: LNHDA, SQIVND (reference sequence). The CDR3 has 14 residues. The CDR3 sequence: CASSRVGTPEKLFF. Written as DNA, the CDR3 is TGTGCCAGTAGTAGGGTGGGTACGCCTGAAAAACTGTTTTTT.

The chain employs TRBV27 and TRBJ2-2; 7 nucleotides line up with TRBD1. CDR3 size: 15 residues. J was trimmed by 5 bases and V by 5 bases; bases with no gene match: 8. The germline gives CDR1 MNHEY, CDR2 SMNVEV (reference sequence). CDR3 protein: CASSQTGRVTGELFF. The DNA for the CDR3 is TGTGCCAGCAGTCAGACAGGGAGAGTGACCGGGGAGCTGTTTTTT.

The chain employs TRBV7-2 and TRBJ1-2, with 9 positions matching TRBD1. The CDR3 totals 14 residues. The junction had 4 bases not matched to a gene; V was cut back by 4 bases and J by 4 bases. Germline-derived CDR1 and CDR2 are SGHTA and FQGNSA. CDR3 in amino acids: CASSYRTGAYGYTF. The CDR3 coding sequence is TGTGCCAGCAGCTATCGGACAGGGGCCTATGGCTACACCTTC.

This clone was seen a handful of times. The chain uses TRBV6-1 and TRBJ2-7; D unclear. CDR3 size: 15 residues. Trimming left V 2 bases short and J 2 bases short, with 13 bases between. The germline V gene encodes CDR1 MNHNS and CDR2 SASEGT. The CDR3 loop reads CASSEPGRSTYEQYV. In DNA form, the CDR3 reads TGTGCCAGCAGTGAACCCGGACGCTCAACCTACGAGCAGTACGTC.

J is TRBJ2-7 and V is TRBV7-9; no clear D gene. This CDR3 is built from 18 residues. V lost 0 bases and J 0 bases, leaving 18 bases between the germline ends. CDR1 is SEHNR, CDR2 FQNEAQ, per germline (reference sequence). The CDR3 loop reads CASSLATPTDKSSYEQYV. The CDR3 region has the DNA TGTGCCAGCAGCTTAGCTACCCCAACCGATAAAAGCTCCTACGAGCAGTACGTC.

The genes are TRBV19 and TRBJ2-5; 11 nucleotides align to TRBD1. The CDR3 sequence is 16 residues long. J gave up 4 bases and V 1 base, and 5 bases lay outside the gene matches. Germline-derived CDR1 and CDR2 are LNHDA and SQIVND (reference sequence). CDR3 amino acids: CASSIAGGQGAETQYF. CDR3 nucleotides: TGTGCCAGTAGTATAGCGGGCGGACAGGGGGCAGAGACCCAGTACTTC. Based on the CDR3 plus reference TRBV19 and TRBJ2-5, the full variable domain is DGGITQSPKYLFRKEGQNVTLSCEQNLNHDAMYWYRQDPGQGLRLIYYSQIVNDFQKGDIAEGYSVSREKKESFPLTVTSAQKNPTAFYLCASSIAGGQGAETQYFGPGTRLLVL.

The V and J genes are TRBV3-1 (or the pseudogene TRBV3-2) and TRBJ2-7; no clear D gene. The CDR3 consists of 14 residues. The germline CDR1 and CDR2 sequences are LGHDT and YNNKEL (reference sequence). Deletions cut 1 base from V and 3 bases from J, with 10 bases between. CDR3 amino acids: CASSQVLTNYEQYV. In nucleotides, the CDR3 is TGTGCCAGCAGCCAAGTACTTACAAACTACGAGCAGTACGTC.

The chain combines TRBV2 with TRBJ1-2; 11 bases align to TRBD1. The CDR3 sequence is 14 residues long. Germline-derived CDR1 and CDR2 are SNHLY and FYNNEI. V dropped 7 bases and J dropped 4; count of bases not matched to a gene: 5. In nucleotides, the CDR3 is TGTGCCAGCATCCCGGGACAGGGGGTCTATGGCTACACCTTC. Translating it yields CASIPGQGVYGYTF.

The V call is TRBV7-3, the J call TRBJ2-3; perhaps TRBD2 as D (5 bases). The V end was cut by 8 bases, the J end by 2 bases, with 14 bases between. The CDR3 length is 14 residues. Germline V gene lookup returns CDR1 SGHTA and CDR2 FQGTGA. The CDR3 sequence is CASARGSLTDTQYF. Written as DNA, the CDR3 is TGTGCCAGCGCTCGCGGGTCCCTCACAGATACGCAGTATTTT. The entire variable domain, with the rest obtained from reference TRBV7-3 and TRBJ2-3, is as follows: GAGVSQTPSNKVTEKGKYVELRCDPISGHTALYWYRQSLGQGPEFLIYFQGTGAADDSGLPNDRFFAVRPEGSVSTLKIQRTERGDSAVYLCASARGSLTDTQYFGPGTRLTVL.

The V and J genes are TRBV19 and TRBJ2-2, with D tentatively TRBD1 (5 bases). This CDR3 has 15 residues. CDR1 is LNHDA, CDR2 SQIVND, per germline (reference sequence). Trimming stripped 7 bases from V and 3 bases from J, with 15 bases between. The CDR3: CASKIQGQDTGELFF. CDR3 coding DNA: TGTGCCAGTAAGATCCAGGGCCAGGACACCGGGGAGCTGTTTTTT.

This rearrangement joins TRBV3-1 (or the pseudogene TRBV3-2) to TRBJ2-3, with D hard to call. The germline gives CDR1 LGHDT, CDR2 YNNKEL (reference sequence). The CDR3 runs to 13 residues. The V gene lost 1 base and the J gene lost 4 bases, with 6 bases spanning the gap. The chain's CDR3 is CASSQVAADTQYF. CDR3 sequence (DNA): TGTGCCAGCAGCCAAGTTGCGGCAGATACGCAGTATTTT.

The chain links TRBV29-1 to TRBJ1-1, with 9 bases aligning to TRBD1. The germline CDR1 and CDR2 sequences are SQVTM and ANQGSEA. This CDR3 comprises 14 residues. Unmatched junction bases numbered 8, after V lost 6 bases and J lost 3 bases. CDR3 nucleotides: TGCAGCGTCCGGAAACAGGGGGCGGACACTGAAGCTTTCTTT. This translates into CSVRKQGADTEAFF.

The J gene is TRBJ2-5, the V gene TRBV7-2, with TRBD2 matching over 12 bases. Per the germline V gene, CDR1 is SGHTA and CDR2 is FQGNSA. The CDR3 consists of 17 residues. V dropped 1 base and J dropped 1; count of bases not matched to a gene: 4. The CDR3 DNA sequence: TGTGCCAGCAGCTTAGTGACTAGCGGGGGCTTCCAAGAGACCCAGTACTTC. As protein: CASSLVTSGGFQETQYF.